This TCR beta chain originates from a study of OX40 agonist ivuxolimab in advanced cancers. For the study at large: Melanoma, hepatocellular carcinoma, head and neck or renal cell cancer occurred in dose-escalation patients. Partial responses, seen in three patients, involved one hepatocellular carcinoma and two cutaneous melanomas. Whole-study findings and limits: Mean expanded clone counts were higher in CD8+ than CD4+ T cells.

About this clone: The antigen is undetermined.

The investigators sampled blood at baseline, at cycle 4 day 1, and at cycle 7 day 1. V shed 5 bases and J 4 bases; nucleotides not matched to a gene: 13. Germline V gives CDR1 WNHNN, CDR2 SYGVQD (reference sequence). The CDR3 has 16 amino acids. Sequencing used immunoSEQ multiplex PCR; TCRdb keeps in-frame clones, though not all of them. The table lists tens of thousands of clones, 89% of them singletons. This clonotype was sampled from an adult with an advanced solid tumor such as melanoma, head and neck, liver or kidney cancer. The J gene is TRBJ1-1, the V gene TRBV10-1; TRBD1 aligns across 7 bases. Material: CD4+ or CD8+ T cells sorted from blood, obtained in a trial of the OX40 agonist ivuxolimab. The CDR3 DNA follows: TGCGCCAGCAGTTTTCAACGGGACAGCTCCTCCACTGAAGCTTTCTTT. This encodes CASSFQRDSSSTEAFF.